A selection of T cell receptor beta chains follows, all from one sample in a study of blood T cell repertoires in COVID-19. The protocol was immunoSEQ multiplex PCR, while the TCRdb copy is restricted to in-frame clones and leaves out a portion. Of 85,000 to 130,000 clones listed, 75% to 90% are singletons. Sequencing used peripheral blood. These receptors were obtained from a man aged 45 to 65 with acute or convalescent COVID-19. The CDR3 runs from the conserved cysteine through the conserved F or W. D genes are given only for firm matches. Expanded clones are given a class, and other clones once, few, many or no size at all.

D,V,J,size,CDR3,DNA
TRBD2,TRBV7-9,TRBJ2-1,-,CASSLTSGDYNEQFF,TGTGCCAGCAGCCTGACTAGCGGAGATTACAATGAGCAGTTCTTC
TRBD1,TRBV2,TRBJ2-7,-,CASRLLNRGPIGEQYF,TGTGCCAGCAGGTTGCTAAACAGGGGGCCGATAGGCGAGCAGTACTTC
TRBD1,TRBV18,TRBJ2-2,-,CASSLGQGANGELFF,TGTGCCAGCTCACTCGGACAGGGGGCTAACGGGGAGCTGTTTTTT
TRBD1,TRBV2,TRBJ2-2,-,CASSRTGSDTGELFF,TGTGCCAGCAGCCGGACAGGGTCGGACACCGGGGAGCTGTTTTTT
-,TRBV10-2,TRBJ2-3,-,CASSENTADTQYF,TGCGCCAGCAGTGAGAACACAGCAGATACGCAGTATTTT
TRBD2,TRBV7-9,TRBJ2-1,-,CASSLARLAASYNEQFF,TGTGCCAGCAGCTTAGCGAGACTAGCGGCCTCCTACAATGAGCAGTTCTTC
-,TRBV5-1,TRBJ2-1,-,CASSSTSTPDNEQFF,TGCGCCAGCAGCTCGACTAGTACCCCGGACAATGAGCAGTTCTTC
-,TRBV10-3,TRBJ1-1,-,CAISADRSTEAFF,TGTGCCATCAGTGCTGACAGGAGCACTGAAGCTTTCTTT
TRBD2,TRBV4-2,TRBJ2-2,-,CASSQGLAGATGELFF,TGTGCCAGCAGCCAGGGACTAGCGGGAGCCACCGGGGAGCTGTTTTTT
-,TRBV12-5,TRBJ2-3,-,CASGLVTGVRTDTQYF,TGTGCTAGTGGTTTGGTAACGGGAGTGCGAACAGATACGCAGTATTTT
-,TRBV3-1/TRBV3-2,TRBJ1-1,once,CASSQLGGDTEAFF,TGTGCCAGCAGCCAATTAGGGGGGGACACTGAAGCTTTCTTT
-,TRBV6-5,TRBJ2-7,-,CASRSQGGFTYEQYF,TGTGCCAGCAGGTCCCAGGGCGGTTTTACCTACGAGCAGTACTTC
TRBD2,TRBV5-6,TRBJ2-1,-,CASSLAGGLVYNEQFF,TGTGCCAGCAGCTTGGCCGGGGGACTAGTCTACAATGAGCAGTTCTTC
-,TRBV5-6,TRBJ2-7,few,CASSFQSTYEQYF,TGTGCCAGCAGCTTTCAGTCAACCTACGAGCAGTACTTC
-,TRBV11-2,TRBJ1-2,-,CASSLDGGGDGGYTF,TGTGCCAGCAGCTTAGATGGCGGCGGTGATGGTGGCTACACCTTC
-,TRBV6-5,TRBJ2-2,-,CASSYELAPTGELFF,TGTGCCAGCAGTTACGAACTAGCCCCCACCGGGGAGCTGTTTTTT
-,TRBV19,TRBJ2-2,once,CASSPGTPGGTGELFF,TGTGCCAGTAGTCCCGGGACACCGGGTGGCACCGGGGAGCTGTTTTTT
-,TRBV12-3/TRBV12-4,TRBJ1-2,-,CASSLVEGLF,TGTGCCAGCAGTTTAGTTGAGGGCCTCTTC
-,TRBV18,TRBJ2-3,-,CASSTTLGTDTQYF,TGTGCCAGCTCAACTACTCTTGGCACAGATACGCAGTATTTT
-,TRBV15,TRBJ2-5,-,CATSKDREGLSGTQYF,TGTGCCACCAGCAAGGACAGGGAGGGCCTTTCAGGTACCCAGTACTTC
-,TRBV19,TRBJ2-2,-,CASSIVPAENTGELFF,TGTGCCAGTAGTATAGTCCCAGCGGAGAACACCGGGGAGCTGTTTTTT
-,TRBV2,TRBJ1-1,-,CASVTGLRSEAFF,TGTGCCAGCGTAACAGGGTTGAGGAGTGAAGCTTTCTTT
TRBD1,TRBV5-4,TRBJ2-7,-,CASSLGGTGTYEQYF,TGTGCCAGCAGCCTGGGCGGGACAGGGACCTACGAGCAGTACTTC
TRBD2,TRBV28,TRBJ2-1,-,CASSSPGTSSDNEQFF,TGTGCCAGCAGCTCCCCCGGGACTAGCAGCGACAATGAGCAGTTCTTC
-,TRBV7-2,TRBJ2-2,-,CASSLAPSNTGELFF,TGTGCCAGCAGCTTAGCCCCCTCGAACACCGGGGAGCTGTTTTTT
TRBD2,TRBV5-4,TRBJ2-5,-,CASSLAGPGETQYF,TGTGCCAGCAGTTTAGCGGGACCAGGGGAGACCCAGTACTTC
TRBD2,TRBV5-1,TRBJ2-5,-,CASSRGRYDMETQYF,TGCGCCAGCAGCCGCGGGAGATACGATATGGAGACCCAGTACTTC
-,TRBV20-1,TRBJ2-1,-,CSASSGLGAYNEQFF,TGCAGTGCTAGTTCCGGGCTCGGGGCCTACAATGAGCAGTTCTTC
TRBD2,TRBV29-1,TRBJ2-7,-,CSALLAGSYEQYF,TGCAGCGCCCTACTAGCGGGGTCCTACGAGCAGTACTTC
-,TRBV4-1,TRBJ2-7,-,CASSQGLQSSYEQYF,TGCGCCAGCAGCCAAGGTCTACAGAGCTCCTACGAGCAGTACTTC